These T cell receptor beta chains were read from a single sample in a study of cytomegalovirus exposure and HLA in healthy donors. TCRdb's copy holds only in-frame clones and misses some; the assay was immunoSEQ multiplex PCR. The data show approximately 210,000 clones, roughly 81% seen once. The sample comprised PBMCs. Receptors were obtained from a woman aged 25 to 39 in good health and CMV-seropositive. The CDR3 runs from the conserved cysteine through the conserved F or W. The D gene is left open where the match is weak. Size is omitted from some rows. Given values are once, few, many or a class for expanded clones.

V gene	J gene	clone size	D gene	CDR3 protein	CDR3 DNA
TRBV10-3	TRBJ2-1	.	.	CAIRTGNEQFF	TGTGCCATCAGAACGGGCAATGAGCAGTTCTTC
TRBV5-1	TRBJ1-6	.	.	CASSLGQGSPLHF	TGCGCCAGCAGCTTGGGGCAGGGGTCACCCCTCCACTTT
TRBV7-3	TRBJ1-3	.	.	CASSLARGAGNTIYF	TGTGCCAGCAGCTTGGCGCGGGGTGCTGGAAACACCATATATTTT
TRBV29-1	TRBJ2-3	.	TRBD2	CSAEGGFGTDTQYF	TGCAGCGCCGAGGGAGGGTTTGGCACAGATACGCAGTATTTT
TRBV13	TRBJ2-7	few	.	CASSLSLAAEQYF	TGTGCCAGCAGCTTATCCTTAGCGGCCGAGCAGTACTTC
TRBV4-3	TRBJ2-5	.	TRBD1	CASSQLPGQTQETQYF	TGCGCCAGCAGCCAACTCCCGGGACAGACCCAAGAGACCCAGTACTTC
TRBV15	TRBJ1-4	.	.	CATSRDSRRRNEKLFF	TGTGCCACCAGCAGAGATAGCCGGAGACGTAATGAAAAACTGTTTTTT
TRBV15	TRBJ2-5	.	.	CATSRDAPGRVGETQYF	TGTGCCACCAGCAGAGATGCTCCGGGAAGGGTAGGAGAGACCCAGTACTTC
TRBV14	TRBJ1-5	.	.	CASSQDRNQPQHF	TGTGCCAGCAGCCAAGACAGAAATCAGCCCCAGCATTTT
TRBV19	TRBJ1-2	.	.	CASSIEGRASGYTF	TGTGCCAGTAGTATAGAGGGCAGGGCTTCTGGCTACACCTTC